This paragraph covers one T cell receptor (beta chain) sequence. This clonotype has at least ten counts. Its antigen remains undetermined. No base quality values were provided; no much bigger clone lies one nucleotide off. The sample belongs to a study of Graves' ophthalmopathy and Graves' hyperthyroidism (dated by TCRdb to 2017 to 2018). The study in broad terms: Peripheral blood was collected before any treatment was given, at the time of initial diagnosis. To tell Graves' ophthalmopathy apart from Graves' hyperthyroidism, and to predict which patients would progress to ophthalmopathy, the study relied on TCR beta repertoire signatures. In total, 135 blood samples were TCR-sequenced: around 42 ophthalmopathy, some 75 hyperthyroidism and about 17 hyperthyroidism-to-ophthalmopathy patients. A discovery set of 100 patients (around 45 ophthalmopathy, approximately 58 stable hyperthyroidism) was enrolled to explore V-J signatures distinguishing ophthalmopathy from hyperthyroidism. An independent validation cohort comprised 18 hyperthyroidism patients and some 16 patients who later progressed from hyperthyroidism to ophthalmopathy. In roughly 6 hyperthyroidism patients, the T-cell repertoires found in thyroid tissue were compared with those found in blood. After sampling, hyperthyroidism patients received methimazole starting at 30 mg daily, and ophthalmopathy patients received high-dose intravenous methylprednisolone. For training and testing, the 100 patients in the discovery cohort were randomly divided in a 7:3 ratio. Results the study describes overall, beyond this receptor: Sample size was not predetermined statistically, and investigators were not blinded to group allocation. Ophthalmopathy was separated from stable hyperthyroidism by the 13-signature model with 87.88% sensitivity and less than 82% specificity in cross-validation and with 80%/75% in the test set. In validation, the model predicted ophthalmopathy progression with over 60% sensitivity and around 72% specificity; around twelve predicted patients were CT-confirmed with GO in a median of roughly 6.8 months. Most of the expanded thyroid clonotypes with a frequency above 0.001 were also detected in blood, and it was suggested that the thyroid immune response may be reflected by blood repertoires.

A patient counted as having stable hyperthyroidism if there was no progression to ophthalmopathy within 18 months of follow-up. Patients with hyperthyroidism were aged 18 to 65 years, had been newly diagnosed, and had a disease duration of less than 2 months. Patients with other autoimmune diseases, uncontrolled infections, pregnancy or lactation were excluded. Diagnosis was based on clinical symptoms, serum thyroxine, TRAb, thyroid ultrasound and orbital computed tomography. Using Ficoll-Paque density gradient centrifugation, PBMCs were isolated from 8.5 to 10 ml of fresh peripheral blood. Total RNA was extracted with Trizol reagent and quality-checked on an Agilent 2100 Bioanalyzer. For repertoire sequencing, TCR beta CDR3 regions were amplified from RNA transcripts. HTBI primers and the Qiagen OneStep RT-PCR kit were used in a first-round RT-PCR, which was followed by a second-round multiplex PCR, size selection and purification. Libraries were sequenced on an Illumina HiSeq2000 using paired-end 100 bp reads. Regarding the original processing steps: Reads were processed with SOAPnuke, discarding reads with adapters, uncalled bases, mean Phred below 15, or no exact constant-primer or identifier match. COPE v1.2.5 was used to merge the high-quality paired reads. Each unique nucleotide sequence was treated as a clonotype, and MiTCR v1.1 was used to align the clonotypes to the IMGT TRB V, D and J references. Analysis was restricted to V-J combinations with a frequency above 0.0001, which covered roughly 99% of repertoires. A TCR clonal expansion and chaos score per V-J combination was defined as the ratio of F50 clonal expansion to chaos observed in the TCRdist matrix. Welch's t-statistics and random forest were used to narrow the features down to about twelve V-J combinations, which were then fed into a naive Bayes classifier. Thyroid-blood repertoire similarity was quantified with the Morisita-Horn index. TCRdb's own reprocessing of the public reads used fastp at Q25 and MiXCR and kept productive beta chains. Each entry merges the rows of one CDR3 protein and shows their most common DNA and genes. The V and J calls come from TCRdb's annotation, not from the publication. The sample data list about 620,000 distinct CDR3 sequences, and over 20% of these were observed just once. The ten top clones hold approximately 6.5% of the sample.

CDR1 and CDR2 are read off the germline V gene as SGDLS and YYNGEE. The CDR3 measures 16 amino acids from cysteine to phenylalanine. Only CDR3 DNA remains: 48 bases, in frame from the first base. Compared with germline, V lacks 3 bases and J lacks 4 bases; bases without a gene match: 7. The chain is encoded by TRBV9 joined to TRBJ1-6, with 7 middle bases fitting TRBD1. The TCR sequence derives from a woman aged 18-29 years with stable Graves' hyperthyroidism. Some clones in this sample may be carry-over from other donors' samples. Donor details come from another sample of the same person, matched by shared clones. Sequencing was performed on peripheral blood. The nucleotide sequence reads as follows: TGTGCCAGCAGCGCCTCGGGGGGACAGTATAATTCACCCCTCCACTTT. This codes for CASSASGGQYNSPLHF.